The next 10 T cell receptor beta chains were all read from a single sample in a study of cytomegalovirus exposure and HLA in healthy donors. The PCR used 60 Vbeta and 13 Jbeta primers. Sequencing used immunoSEQ multiplex PCR; TCRdb keeps in-frame clones, though not all of them. The sample has more than 80,000 clones, roughly 80% seen once. Specimen: PBMCs. The receptors were sampled from a man aged 60 to 75 in good health and CMV-seronegative.

The chain is built from TRBV7-9 and TRBJ2-7, with TRBD1 as a possible D gene (5 bases). V lost 1 base and J lost 3, with 7 bases in between. The CDR3 length is 13 residues. Germline V lookup: CDR1 SEHNR, CDR2 FQNEAQ (reference sequence). CDR3 residues: CASSLGQHYEQYF. As DNA, the CDR3 is TGTGCCAGCAGCTTAGGACAGCACTACGAGCAGTACTTC. Together with reference TRBV7-9 and TRBJ2-7, the CDR3 gives the full variable domain: DTGVSQNPRHKITKRGQNVTFRCDPISEHNRLYWYRQTLGQGPEFLTYFQNEAQLEKSRLLSDRFSAERPKGSFSTLEIQRTEQGDSAMYLCASSLGQHYEQYFGPGTRLTVT.

V and J are TRBV6-1 and TRBJ2-1; 10 positions agree with TRBD2. Germline CDR1 and CDR2: MNHNS and SASEGT. The CDR3 has 15 residues. After removal of 1 base from V and 4 bases from J, the junction contained 1 base not matched to a gene. The CDR3 here is CASSEEAGGYNEQFF. CDR3 DNA: TGTGCCAGCAGTGAAGAAGCGGGGGGGTACAATGAGCAGTTCTTC.

The V gene is TRBV15, the J gene TRBJ1-1; a weak D match, TRBD1 (6 bases). The CDR3 sequence is 16 residues long. V gave up 0 bases and J gave up 3 bases, with 14 bases separating them. CDR1 and CDR2 from the germline V gene are LNHNV and YYDKDF (reference sequence). Here the CDR3 reads CATSRDFRGGYTEAFF. The DNA for the CDR3 is TGTGCCACCAGCAGAGATTTCAGGGGCGGGTACACTGAAGCTTTCTTT.

This rearrangement joins TRBV19 to TRBJ1-2; the match to TRBD1 covers 9 bases. V lost 10 bases to trimming and J lost 7 bases; unmatched junction nucleotides: 10. CDR1 and CDR2 from the germline V gene are LNHDA and SQIVND (reference sequence). This CDR3 spans 13 amino acids. Here the CDR3 reads CATLRTGDSGYTF. The CDR3 DNA reads TGTGCCACTTTACGGACAGGGGACTCTGGCTACACCTTC.

The genes are TRBV7-7 and TRBJ1-4; no clear D. The germline V and J ends were trimmed by 5 bases and 8 bases, with 12 bases remaining between them. The CDR3 runs to 13 residues. Germline CDR1 is SSHAT and CDR2 is FNYEAQ (reference sequence). CDR3 residues: CASSPQVREKLFF. CDR3 coding DNA: TGTGCCAGCAGCCCGCAGGTCCGGGAAAAACTGTTTTTT.

The chain joins TRBV5-4 to TRBJ1-4; 8 bases agree with TRBD1. J gave up 3 bases and V 3 bases, and 7 bases lay outside the gene matches. The length of the CDR3 is 16 residues. Germline loops: CDR1 SGHNT, CDR2 YYREEE (reference sequence). The chain's CDR3 is CASSWAGGSANEKLFF. The CDR3 DNA reads TGTGCCAGCAGCTGGGCAGGGGGCAGTGCTAATGAAAAACTGTTTTTT.

This clone was recorded a few times. The chain combines TRBV13 with TRBJ2-2; maybe TRBD1 (5 bases). Germline lookup yields CDR1 PRHDT and CDR2 FYEKMQ (reference sequence). There are 13 residues in the CDR3. The V gene lost 6 bases and the J gene lost 7 bases, with 12 bases spanning the gap. The CDR3 coding sequence is TGTGCCAGCAGTCTAAGGGGCGGCGGGGAGCTGTTTTTT. Translated, it gives CASSLRGGGELFF. Full variable domain (outside the CDR3, taken from reference TRBV13 and TRBJ2-2): AAGVIQSPRHLIKEKRETATLKCYPIPRHDTVYWYQQGPGQDPQFLISFYEKMQSDKGSIPDRFSAQQFSDYHSELNMSSLELGDSALYFCASSLRGGGELFFGEGSRLTVL.

J is TRBJ1-1 and V is TRBV15; D may be TRBD1 (5 bases). The V gene's germline CDR1 is LNHNV and CDR2 YYDKDF (reference sequence). The CDR3 is 14 amino acids. V lost 3 bases to trimming and J lost 7 bases, with 15 bases between them. DNA of the CDR3: TGTGCCACCAGCAGTTTAGGGAGGGGTGGTGAAGCTTTCTTT. Protein sequence: CATSSLGRGGEAFF.

V is TRBV7-8 and J is TRBJ2-7, with 7 bases lining up with TRBD1. The CDR3 covers 15 residues. CDR1 SGHVS and CDR2 FQNEAQ come from the germline V gene. The V gene end was trimmed by 5 bases and the J gene end by 12 bases; junction bases not matched to a gene: 19. The CDR3 DNA reads TGTGCCAGCAGCCCTACCTCGGGACAGACCTTTCGCCTGTACGTC. This sequence encodes CASSPTSGQTFRLYV.

This clone has only one observation. The chain uses TRBV7-8 and TRBJ1-2; 9 positions match TRBD1. Germline V CDR1 and CDR2: SGHVS, FQNEAQ. V was pared by 6 bases and J by 6 bases, with 8 bases of the junction left unmatched. The CDR3 runs 14 residues. CDR3 protein: CASRAGTGFHGYTF. The CDR3 DNA sequence: TGTGCCAGCAGAGCCGGGACAGGGTTCCATGGCTACACCTTC.